This T cell receptor beta chain was captured in a study of blood T cell repertoires in COVID-19. Overall study: Spain, Italy and the United States supplied samples that represented acute and convalescent COVID-19.

This clone was counted once. Profiled with immunoSEQ multiplex PCR; TCRdb holds only in-frame clones, not every one. This table has about 140,000 clones, 70% to 90% appearing once. Germline V gene lookup returns CDR1 GTSNPN and CDR2 SVGIG (reference sequence). Trimming removed 2 bases from V and 4 bases from J; junction bases left unmatched: 0. The CDR3 totals 12 residues. This sequence joins TRBV30 and TRBJ1-2; TRBD1 aligns across 8 bases. The source of this sequence is a human donor in a cohort sampled during active COVID-19. Sequencing was carried out using peripheral blood. The CDR3 nucleotides are TGTGCCTGGAGTACAGGGGGCTATGGCTACACCTTC. Its translation is CAWSTGGYGYTF.